Below are 13 T cell receptor beta chains sequenced from a single sample in a study of patients and donors after allogeneic stem cell transplantation. TCRdb re-called the RT-PCR reads with MiXCR, one entry per CDR3 protein. The repertoire consists of 190,000 or so distinct CDR3 sequences, with 35% to 45% occurring once and the leading ten covering approximately 10%. The sample comprised blood, either unsorted or a sorted T cell fraction (not recorded which). Receptors were obtained from a human donor who was either an allogeneic HSCT recipient or a stem cell or donor lymphocyte infusion donor (not recorded which). It is not recorded whose cells these are; they may come from a transplant donor.

The chain employs TRBV11-1 and TRBJ2-1; TRBD1 or TRBD2 may be the D gene (5 bases each). V lost 5 bases, J lost 5 bases, and 22 bases lay in between. This CDR3 is built from 17 residues. Germline CDR1 reads SGHAT; CDR2 reads FQDESV (reference sequence). The CDR3 DNA reads TGTGCCAGCAGCCGTTATCCCGGGACGAGGAGAGACAATGAGCAGTTCTTC. Encoded protein: CASSRYPGTRRDNEQFF.

In DNA form, the CDR3 reads TGTGCCAGCAGCCAAGCCCCCGCTATTGGTGGCTACACCTTC. It encodes CASSQAPAIGGYTF. The rearrangement joins TRBV4-2 to TRBJ1-2; no clear D gene. The germline V gene has CDR1 LGHNA and CDR2 YNFKEQ. The CDR3 contains 14 residues. Deletions cut 1 base from V and 7 bases from J, with 13 bases between.

The J gene is TRBJ2-1, the V gene TRBV7-2; D not certain. The V gene lost 1 base and the J gene lost 4 bases, with 5 bases spanning the gap. The germline gives CDR1 SGHTA, CDR2 FQGNSA. This CDR3 is 13 amino acids long. CDR3 protein: CASSLGEYNEQFF. The CDR3 coding sequence is TGTGCCAGCAGCTTAGGCGAGTACAATGAGCAGTTCTTC.

V usage is TRBV20-1 and J usage is TRBJ1-5, with D tentatively TRBD1 (6 bases). The ends were cut back, 3 bases at V and 4 bases at J, with 10 bases in the middle. CDR1 and CDR2 from the germline V gene are DFQATT and SNEGSKA (reference sequence). CDR3 length: 13 residues. The CDR3 protein is CSARGGLNQPQHF. The CDR3 DNA sequence: TGCAGTGCTAGGGGGGGGCTTAATCAGCCCCAGCATTTT.

The genes are TRBV12-3 or TRBV12-4 and TRBJ1-5; TRBD1 might be the D (5 bases). The CDR3 sequence is 16 residues long. Trimming removed 3 bases at V and 4 bases at J, with 16 bases between. The CDR3 coding sequence is TGTGCCAGCAGTTTTGTAATGTGGGACGGGAATCAGCCCCAGCATTTT. Translation gives CASSFVMWDGNQPQHF.

The rearrangement links TRBV6-1 to TRBJ1-2; D not resolved. V was trimmed by 8 bases and J by 6 bases, leaving 7 bases between them. The CDR3 is 10 amino acids. CDR1 and CDR2 from the germline V gene are MNHNS and SASEGT. The CDR3 reads CASYTNGYTF. CDR3 coding DNA: TGTGCCAGCTATACAAATGGCTACACCTTC.

This rearrangement joins TRBV6-5 to TRBJ2-2; no clear D gene. This CDR3 is 18 amino acids long. Trimming took off 4 bases at V and 0 bases at J, with 18 bases between the two ends. CDR1 is MNHEY, CDR2 SVGAGI, per germline. Here the CDR3 DNA reads TGTGCCAGCAGTTCGCGGACCGCACTTAGGGCGAACACCGGGGAGCTGTTTTTT. Protein: CASSSRTALRANTGELFF.

In its sample, this clonotype was seen a few times. The chain has TRBV7-9 and TRBJ1-1; 7 nucleotides align to TRBD1. Germline V gene sequence: CDR1 SEHNR, CDR2 FQNEAQ (reference sequence). V dropped 2 bases and J dropped 0; count of bases not matched to a gene: 9. This CDR3 region has 17 residues. The CDR3 protein is CASSLKSRGGMNTEAFF. CDR3 DNA sequence: TGTGCCAGCAGCTTAAAGAGCAGAGGGGGCATGAACACTGAAGCTTTCTTT. The full variable domain, with the rest looked up from reference TRBV7-9 and TRBJ1-1, is DTGVSQNPRHKITKRGQNVTFRCDPISEHNRLYWYRQTLGQGPEFLTYFQNEAQLEKSRLLSDRFSAERPKGSFSTLEIQRTEQGDSAMYLCASSLKSRGGMNTEAFFGQGTRLTVV.

This clonotype has just a few counts. This chain connects TRBV20-1 to TRBJ1-2; tentative D call: TRBD1 (6 bases). V was pared by 7 bases and J by 1 base, with 10 bases between. There are 12 residues in the CDR3. Germline CDR1 and CDR2: DFQATT and SNEGSKA (reference sequence). CDR3 protein: CSVRGGNYGYTF. The CDR3 nucleotides are TGCAGTGTAAGGGGGGGTAACTATGGCTACACCTTC.

The chain joins TRBV19 to TRBJ2-7, with 9 bases identical to TRBD1. Germline V gene sequence: CDR1 LNHDA, CDR2 SQIVND (reference sequence). The length of the CDR3 is 16 residues. J gave up 5 bases and V 1 base, and 9 bases lay outside the gene matches. This CDR3 is CASSIGGDRVKNEQYF. The DNA of the CDR3 is TGTGCCAGTAGTATAGGTGGGGACAGGGTGAAGAACGAGCAGTACTTC.

The genes are TRBV5-5 and TRBJ1-2; D perhaps matches TRBD1 (5 bases). CDR1 is SGHKS and CDR2 is YYEKEE in the germline V gene (reference sequence). The V end lost 4 bases, the J end lost 4 bases, and 17 bases lay between the germline ends. This CDR3 spans 15 amino acids. The DNA for the CDR3 is TGTGCCAGCAGCCTGTCGTTCCGGGACCCCTATGGCTACACCTTC. Translated: CASSLSFRDPYGYTF.

This clonotype was observed a handful of times. The rearrangement uses TRBV4-1 and TRBJ1-5; D unclear. V was cut by 6 bases and J by 7 bases, with 13 bases left in between. The CDR3 loop spans 13 amino acids. From germline, CDR1 is MGHRA and CDR2 YSYEKL. For the CDR3, the DNA is TGCGCCAGCAGTATGTTACGAGGACAGCCCCAGCATTTT. It is translated as CASSMLRGQPQHF.

A few counts support this clonotype. The V gene is TRBV5-1, the J gene TRBJ2-1; D may be TRBD1 (7 bases). The V end was cut by 0 bases, the J end by 7 bases, with 17 bases between. CDR1 is SGHRS, CDR2 YFSETQ, per germline. This CDR3 has 16 residues. CDR3: CASSLAGGGESNEQFF. In DNA form, the CDR3 reads TGCGCCAGCAGCTTGGCCGGAGGGGGCGAGTCGAATGAGCAGTTCTTC.